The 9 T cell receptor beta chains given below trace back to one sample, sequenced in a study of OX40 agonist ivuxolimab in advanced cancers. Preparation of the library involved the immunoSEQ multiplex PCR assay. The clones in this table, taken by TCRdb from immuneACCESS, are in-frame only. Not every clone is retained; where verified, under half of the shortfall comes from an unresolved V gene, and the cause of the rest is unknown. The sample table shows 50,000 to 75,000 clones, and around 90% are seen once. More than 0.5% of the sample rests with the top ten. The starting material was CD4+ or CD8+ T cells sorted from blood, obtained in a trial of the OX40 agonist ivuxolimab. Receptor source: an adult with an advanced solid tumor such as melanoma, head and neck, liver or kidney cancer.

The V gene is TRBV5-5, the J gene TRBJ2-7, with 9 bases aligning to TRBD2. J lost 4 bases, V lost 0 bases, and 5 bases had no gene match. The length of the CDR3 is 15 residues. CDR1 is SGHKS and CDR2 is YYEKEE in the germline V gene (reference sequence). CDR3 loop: CASSLGLAVMYEQYF. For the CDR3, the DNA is TGTGCCAGCAGCTTGGGACTAGCGGTCATGTACGAGCAGTACTTC.

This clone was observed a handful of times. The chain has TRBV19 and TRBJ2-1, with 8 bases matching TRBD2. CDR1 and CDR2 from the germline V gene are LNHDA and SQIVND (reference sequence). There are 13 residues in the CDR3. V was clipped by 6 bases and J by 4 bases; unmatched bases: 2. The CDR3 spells CASRLAGYNEQFF. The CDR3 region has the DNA TGTGCCAGTAGGCTAGCGGGTTACAATGAGCAGTTCTTC. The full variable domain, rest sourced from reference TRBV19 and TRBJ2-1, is DGGITQSPKYLFRKEGQNVTLSCEQNLNHDAMYWYRQDPGQGLRLIYYSQIVNDFQKGDIAEGYSVSREKKESFPLTVTSAQKNPTAFYLCASRLAGYNEQFFGPGTRLTVL.

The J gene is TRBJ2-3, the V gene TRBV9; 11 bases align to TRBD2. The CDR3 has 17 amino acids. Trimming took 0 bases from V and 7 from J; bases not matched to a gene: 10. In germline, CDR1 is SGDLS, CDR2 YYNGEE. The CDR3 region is CASSVGRASGRLYTQYF. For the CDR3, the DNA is TGTGCCAGCAGCGTAGGCCGGGCTAGCGGGAGGTTGTATACGCAGTATTTT.

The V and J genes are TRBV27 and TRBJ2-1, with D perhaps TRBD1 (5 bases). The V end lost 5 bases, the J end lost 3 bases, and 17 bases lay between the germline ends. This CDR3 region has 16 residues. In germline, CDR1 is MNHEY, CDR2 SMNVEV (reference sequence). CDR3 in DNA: TGTGCCAGCAGTGCTCAGGGCCAAGGGTACTACAATGAGCAGTTCTTC. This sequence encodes CASSAQGQGYYNEQFF.

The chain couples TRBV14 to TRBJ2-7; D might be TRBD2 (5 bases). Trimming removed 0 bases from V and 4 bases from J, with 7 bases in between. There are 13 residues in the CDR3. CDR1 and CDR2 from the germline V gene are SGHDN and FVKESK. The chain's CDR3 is CASSQDLAYEQYF. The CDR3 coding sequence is TGTGCCAGCAGCCAAGACCTAGCTTACGAGCAGTACTTC.

CDR3 sequence reads: CASSIQGQGVGTDTQYF. In nucleotides, the CDR3 is TGTGCCAGCAGCATCCAGGGACAGGGGGTCGGCACAGATACGCAGTATTTT. V and J are TRBV21-1 and TRBJ2-3; the DNA was not compared with TRBD1, the D call given in the table. TRBV21-1 is a documented pseudogene. CDR3 length: 17 residues.

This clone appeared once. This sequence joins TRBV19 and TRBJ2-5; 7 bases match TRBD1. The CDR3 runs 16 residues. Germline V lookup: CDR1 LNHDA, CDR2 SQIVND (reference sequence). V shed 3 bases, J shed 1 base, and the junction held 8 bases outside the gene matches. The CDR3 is CASSIGQGVIQETQYF. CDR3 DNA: TGTGCCAGTAGTATCGGGCAGGGGGTGATCCAAGAGACCCAGTACTTC.

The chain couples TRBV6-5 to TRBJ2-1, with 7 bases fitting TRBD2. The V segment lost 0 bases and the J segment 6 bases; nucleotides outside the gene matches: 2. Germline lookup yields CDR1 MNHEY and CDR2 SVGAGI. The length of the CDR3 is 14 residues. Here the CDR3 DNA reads TGTGCCAGCAGTTACTCGACTAGCATCAATGAGCAGTTCTTC. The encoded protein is CASSYSTSINEQFF.

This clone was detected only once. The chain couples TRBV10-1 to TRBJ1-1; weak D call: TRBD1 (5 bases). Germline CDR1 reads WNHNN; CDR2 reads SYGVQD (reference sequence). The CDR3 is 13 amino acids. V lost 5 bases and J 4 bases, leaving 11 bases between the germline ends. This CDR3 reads CASSYQGSTEAFF. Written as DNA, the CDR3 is TGCGCCAGCAGTTATCAGGGATCCACTGAAGCTTTCTTT.